A single sample is the source of the 18 T cell receptor beta chains below, sequenced in a study of tumor and adjacent non-tumor tissue in lung cancer. The template was RNA from unsorted bulk tissue. A modified ARM-PCR protocol with three rounds of nested PCR amplified TCRbeta. From the multiplex PCR reads, TCRdb called clonotypes with MiXCR, one entry per CDR3 protein. The table lists some 200,000 distinct CDR3 sequences, around 71% of them singletons. Material: lung tumor tissue. These receptors originate from a man aged 55 to 70 with non-small cell lung cancer.

This clonotype occurred a few times. This may be a read error: a much more frequent sequence differs by one nucleotide. CDR3 DNA sequence: TGTGCCAGCTCCGGCGGAGTGTACAATGAGCAGTTCTTC. Translated, it gives CASSGGVYNEQFF. This chain joins TRBV11-3 and TRBJ2-1; D not resolved. The CDR3 is made up of 13 amino acids. V lost 8 bases and J 4 bases, leaving 12 bases between the germline ends. Germline CDR1 reads SGHNT; CDR2 reads YENEEA.

The V and J genes are TRBV28 and TRBJ2-7; 9 nucleotides align to TRBD1. CDR1 and CDR2 (germline): MDHEN, SYDVKM. The ends lost 6 bases at V and 2 bases at J; junction bases unmatched: 5. The CDR3 runs 14 residues. CDR3: CASSYRGRPYEQYF. The CDR3 nucleotides read TGTGCCAGCAGCTACAGGGGGCGACCCTACGAGCAGTACTTC.

In this sample, this clonotype turned up a few times. This clone may be a read error of a much larger clone one base away. The V gene is TRBV5-6, the J gene TRBJ1-1; D may be TRBD1 (5 bases). Trimming took 3 bases from V and 11 from J, leaving 14 bases between them. Germline CDR1 and CDR2: SGHDT and YYEEEE. This CDR3 spans 12 amino acids. Here the CDR3 reads CASSSSRDLAFF. CDR3 coding DNA: TGTGCCAGCAGCTCCAGCCGGGACCTGGCTTTCTTT.

A remark on this clonotype: A much bigger clone sits one base away, suggesting this may be a read error. V gene TRBV11-3 combines with J gene TRBJ2-5; no clear D. Trimming took 0 bases from V and 3 from J, leaving 11 bases between them. CDR1 SGHNT and CDR2 YENEEA come from the germline V gene. The CDR3 covers 15 residues. CDR3 protein: CASSLDVAREETQYF. In nucleotides, the CDR3 is TGTGCCAGCAGCTTAGATGTGGCCAGAGAAGAGACCCAGTACTTC.

As for this clonotype: The CDR3 does not close with the conserved phenylalanine or tryptophan, likely indicating a read error. The CDR3 loop is CANRDRDHTGELFL. The CDR3 bases are TGTGCCAACAGAGACAGGGACCACACCGGGGAGCTGTTTTTA. The chain couples TRBV6-1 to TRBJ2-2; 7 bases are shared with TRBD1. In germline, CDR1 is MNHNS, CDR2 SASEGT. This CDR3 spans 14 amino acids. Trimming took 10 bases from V and 3 from J; bases not matched to a gene: 8.

With respect to this clonotype: A much larger clone lies a single base off, so this may be a read error. CDR3 residues: CSASTQAGRTEALF. CDR3 DNA sequence: TGCAGTGCTAGTACTCAGGCTGGGAGGACTGAAGCTTTATTT. The chain recombines TRBV20-1 with TRBJ1-1, with unresolved D. The CDR3 runs 14 residues. Germline values: CDR1 DFQATT, CDR2 SNEGSKA (reference sequence).

A remark on this clonotype: An end of the junction does not agree with germline; a read error may underlie this. This chain joins TRBV6-5 and TRBJ2-7, with TRBD1 as a possible D gene (6 bases). CDR1 is MNHEY, CDR2 SVGAGI, per germline. The CDR3 has 18 residues. The CDR3 region is CASGYERWSLLTGYEQYF. CDR3 in DNA: TGTGCCAGCGGTTACGAGCGGTGGAGCCTCCTCACAGGGTACGAGCAGTACTTC.

Remarks on this clonotype: Relative to the germline gene, one junction end is altered; a read error may explain this. The gene calls are TRBV6-6 and TRBJ2-7; TRBD1 is a possible D gene (7 bases). Germline CDR1 reads MNHNY; CDR2 reads SVGAGI (reference sequence). The CDR3 sequence is 16 residues long. DNA for the CDR3: TGTGCCGGCACCGATTCCGCGGGGACAGTCTTCTACGAGCATTACTTC. Its translation: CAGTDSAGTVFYEHYF.

On this clonotype: One end of the junction does not line up with germline, which may come from a read error. The chain employs TRBV11-2 and TRBJ1-5; unclear D gene. Germline V gene lookup returns CDR1 SGHAT and CDR2 FQNNGV. There are 15 residues in the CDR3. The CDR3 bases are TGTGCTAGCAGCTTAGATCGACACCCGAGCCACCCCCAGCATTTT. Protein: CASSLDRHPSHPQHF.

Remarks on this clonotype: This may stem from a read error, because a much larger clone lies one nucleotide away. The chain links TRBV4-2 to TRBJ1-3; D possibly corresponds to TRBD1 (5 bases). The length of the CDR3 is 15 residues. CDR1 is LGHNA, CDR2 YNFKEQ, per germline. CDR3 nucleotides: TGTGCCAGCAGCCAAGATTCAGGGCAAGGAAAGACCATATATTTT. This translates into CASSQDSGQGKTIYF.

This clonotype was found a few times. The chain couples TRBV12-3 or TRBV12-4 to TRBJ2-2; TRBD1 aligns across 7 bases. There are 15 residues in the CDR3. J gave up 0 bases and V 5 bases, and 3 bases lay outside the gene matches. The CDR3 spells CASSHGTANTGELFF. DNA of the CDR3: TGTGCCAGCAGTCACGGGACAGCGAACACCGGGGAGCTGTTTTTT.

The CDR3 region is CSAEGAGTALSYTF. CDR3 nucleotides: TGCAGTGCTGAGGGAGCCGGGACAGCTTTGAGTTACACCTTC. The V call is TRBV20-1, the J call TRBJ1-2; TRBD1 matches 7 bases. Trimming at V came to 5 bases and at J to 11 bases, leaving 17 bases not matched to a gene. Looked up from germline, CDR1 is DFQATT and CDR2 is SNEGSKA (reference sequence). The CDR3 has 14 amino acids.

Remarks on this clonotype: The conserved closing phenylalanine or tryptophan is absent in this CDR3, likely reflecting a read error. The rearrangement uses TRBV10-1 and TRBJ2-2; the D is unclear. This CDR3 has 14 amino acids. Germline V gene data show CDR1 as WNHNN and CDR2 as SYGVQD (reference sequence). CDR3 amino acids: CANSDSWMTGELFY. CDR3 bases: TGCGCCAACAGTGACTCCTGGATGACCGGGGAGCTGTTTTAT.

Remarks on this clonotype: At one end, the junction sequence differs from germline, possibly due to a read error. V is TRBV7-9 and J is TRBJ1-6; 7 positions match TRBD1. This CDR3 has 19 residues. CDR1 and CDR2 (germline): SEHNR, FQNEAQ (reference sequence). The CDR3 region is CASSLALCHGKGAYSPLHF. CDR3 nucleotide sequence: TGTGCCAGCAGTTTAGCCCTTTGCCATGGAAAGGGGGCGTATTCACCCCTCCACTTT.

A note on this clonotype: An end of the junction differs from the germline gene, which may be a read error. V usage is TRBV11-1 and J usage is TRBJ1-1; D gene uncertain. The CDR3 consists of 12 residues. Germline V gene sequence: CDR1 SGHAT, CDR2 FQDESV (reference sequence). CDR3 coding DNA: TGTGCCAACAGCTTAGCACCCGGTGAAGCTTTGTTT. Protein product: CANSLAPGEALF.

V gene TRBV28 combines with J gene TRBJ1-2; a weak D match, TRBD1 (5 bases). With 5 bases removed from V and 4 bases from J, the gap between germline ends came to 11 bases. Germline values: CDR1 MDHEN, CDR2 SYDVKM. CDR3 length: 13 amino acids. CDR3 sequence (DNA): TGTGCCAGCAGTCCACAGGCACTCTATGGCTACACCTTC. Encoded protein: CASSPQALYGYTF.

The V and J genes are TRBV6-5 and TRBJ1-2, with D perhaps TRBD1 (5 bases). V was clipped by 0 bases and J by 8 bases, with 13 bases between them. The CDR3 consists of 14 residues. Germline CDR1 and CDR2: MNHEY and SVGAGI. CDR3 bases: TGTGCCAGCAGTTACTCGAGGGACCGAATAGGCTACACCTTC. Residues: CASSYSRDRIGYTF.

With regard to this clonotype: This may arise from a read error, as a much more abundant clone is one base away. The V and J genes are TRBV29-1 and TRBJ1-1; 8 bases are shared with TRBD1. This CDR3 is built from 16 residues. Germline values: CDR1 SQVTM, CDR2 ANQGSEA. This chain's CDR3 is CSVLVRQGAPNTEVFF. The CDR3, as DNA: TGCAGCGTCCTAGTTCGCCAGGGGGCTCCGAACACTGAAGTTTTCTTT. Full variable domain (remainder filled in from reference TRBV29-1 and TRBJ1-1): SAVISQKPSRDICQRGTSLTIQCQVDSQVTMMFWYRQQPGQSLTLIATANQGSEATYESGFVIDKFPISRPNLTFSTLTVSNMSPEDSSIYLCSVLVRQGAPNTEVFFGQGTRLTVV.